These 2 T cell receptor beta chains were all obtained from the same sample, sequenced in a study of regulatory T cells in long-lasting Graves disease. With iRepertoire HTBI primers and Arm-PCR of CDR3 regions, TCR beta libraries were built. TCRdb re-derived calls from the multiplex PCR reads in MiXCR, one entry per CDR3 protein. This table has 400,000 to 550,000 distinct CDR3 sequences, around 15% appearing once. This sample's time point: newly diagnosed GD, antithyroid drugs for less than 3 months. PBMC-extracted RNA yielded the TCR library. These data were also reused for a study on T cells in Graves' hyperthyroidism and ophthalmopathy.

This sample comprised peripheral blood mononuclear cells (PBMCs), obtained at new diagnosis, from a patient treated with antithyroid drugs. The receptors derive from a woman aged 25-40 years with Graves disease.

The sample holds many counts of this clonotype. This chain connects TRBV20-1 to TRBJ2-1; TRBD2 is a possible D gene (6 bases). This CDR3 is built from 16 residues. The germline V and J ends were trimmed by 0 bases and 8 bases, with 20 bases remaining between them. Germline CDR1 DFQATT, CDR2 SNEGSKA (reference sequence). The CDR3 DNA is TGCAGTGCTAGAGATGGGAGGCTAGCCCTGGGGCATGAGCAGTTCTTC. Translated, it gives CSARDGRLALGHEQFF.

On this clonotype itself: A read error may be the cause here, since a much bigger clone is one base away. This chain's CDR3 is CASSMVHQETQYF. The CDR3 coding sequence is TGTGCCAGCAGTATGGTGCATCAAGAGACCCAGTACTTC. This chain joins TRBV12-3 or TRBV12-4 and TRBJ2-1; D gene uncertain. Matching the DNA end better, TRBJ2-5 makes the J call doubtful. The CDR3 covers 13 residues.